Listed here are 8 T cell receptor beta chains from one sample, sequenced in a study of T cells in Graves' hyperthyroidism and ophthalmopathy. Regions amplified from RNA transcripts were the TCR beta CDR3 regions. HTBI primers were employed in a first-round RT-PCR of the TCR CDR3. From the multiplex PCR reads, TCRdb called clonotypes with MiXCR, one entry per CDR3 protein. The sample has about 380,000 distinct CDR3 sequences; approximately 18% are singletons. The sequencing sample was made of blood. Every receptor here comes from a man in his late teens or twenties with Graves' ophthalmopathy.

This clonotype was observed many times. The V and J genes are TRBV12-3 or TRBV12-4 and TRBJ2-3; TRBD2 is a possible D gene (5 bases). The CDR3 is 12 amino acids. V shed 6 bases and J shed 9 bases, with 13 bases lying between them. CDR3 loop: CASSAPGSTQYF. CDR3 in DNA: TGTGCCAGCAGCGCTCCGGGATCCACGCAGTATTTT.

The V gene is TRBV2, the J gene TRBJ2-3; 10 bases are a match to TRBD2. This CDR3 contains 15 residues. Germline V lookup: CDR1 SNHLY, CDR2 FYNNEI. V lost 7 bases, J lost 2 bases, and 6 bases stayed unmatched. The CDR3 is CASKSSGGPTDTQYF. The CDR3 coding sequence is TGTGCCAGCAAGTCTAGCGGGGGACCCACAGATACGCAGTATTTT.

This clonotype has just a few counts. The chain couples TRBV7-2 to TRBJ2-2; D gene uncertain. CDR1 is SGHTA and CDR2 is FQGNSA in the germline V gene. The CDR3 contains 12 residues. V was pared by 7 bases and J by 4 bases, with 7 bases between. The CDR3 is CASNQRTGELFF. DNA of the CDR3: TGTGCCAGCAACCAACGCACCGGGGAGCTGTTTTTT.

In this sample, this clonotype turned up a few times. The V gene is TRBV6-1, the J gene TRBJ2-7; a weak D match, TRBD1 (5 bases). This CDR3 comprises 15 residues. From germline, CDR1 is MNHNS and CDR2 SASEGT. V gave up 6 bases and J gave up 1 base, with 16 bases separating them. For the CDR3, the DNA is TGTGCCAGCAGACCGGACCGAGACAGATCCTACGAGCAGTACTTC. Protein sequence: CASRPDRDRSYEQYF.

This clonotype was detected ten times or more. V usage is TRBV20-1 and J usage is TRBJ2-5, with D uncertain. V was trimmed by 0 bases and J by 2 bases, leaving 4 bases between them. This CDR3 spans 12 amino acids. In germline, CDR1 is DFQATT, CDR2 SNEGSKA (reference sequence). CDR3 protein: CSAREGQETQYF. For the CDR3, the DNA is TGCAGTGCTAGAGAGGGACAAGAGACCCAGTACTTC.

The V gene is TRBV9, the J gene TRBJ2-2; a weak D match, TRBD1 (5 bases). The CDR3 extends over 15 amino acids. Trimming cost V 0 bases and J 1 base, with 7 bases left between them. The germline V gene has CDR1 SGDLS and CDR2 YYNGEE. DNA for the CDR3: TGTGCCAGCAGCGTAGGACAGAAGAACACCGGGGAGCTGTTTTTT. It specifies CASSVGQKNTGELFF.

Many counts were recorded for this clonotype. V and J are TRBV11-2 and TRBJ2-1; weak D call: TRBD2 (6 bases). From germline, CDR1 is SGHAT and CDR2 FQNNGV. Trimming took 1 base from V and 5 from J, leaving 18 bases between them. The CDR3 consists of 17 residues. CDR3 bases: TGTGCCAGCAGCTTAGGTCGCGGGGACCCAGTAAACAATGAGCAGTTCTTC. This translates into CASSLGRGDPVNNEQFF.

This clonotype was detected only once. This chain joins TRBV5-1 and TRBJ2-3; 7 positions match TRBD1. Unmatched junction bases numbered 4, after V lost 5 bases and J lost 4 bases. This CDR3 spans 13 amino acids. Germline lookup yields CDR1 SGHRS and CDR2 YFSETQ. The CDR3 nucleotides are TGCGCCAGCAGGGACAGGACGTCAGATACGCAGTATTTT. Protein: CASRDRTSDTQYF.